Below, 14 T cell receptor beta chains from the same sample are listed, as sequenced in a study of cytomegalovirus exposure and HLA in healthy donors. Primers included in the PCR were 60 Vbeta and 13 Jbeta primers. Libraries were prepared by immunoSEQ multiplex PCR; TCRdb keeps only in-frame clonotypes and omits some of them. The sample shows under 200,000 clones, around 74% of them seen only once. The specimen was PBMCs. Receptor source: a female donor in good health and CMV-seronegative.

A single count supports this clone. The V call is TRBV7-8, the J call TRBJ2-3; 13 nucleotides agree with TRBD2. CDR3 size: 16 residues. Germline V gene lookup returns CDR1 SGHVS and CDR2 FQNEAQ. J was trimmed by 4 bases and V by 5 bases; bases with no gene match: 6. This CDR3 is CASSPRTSGSPDTQYF. CDR3 coding DNA: TGTGCCAGCAGCCCCAGGACTAGCGGGAGTCCAGATACGCAGTATTTT.

CDR3: CASSLVTGETHEQYF. The DNA for the CDR3 is TGCGCCAGCAGCTTGGTTACAGGGGAGACCCACGAGCAGTACTTC. The chain combines TRBV5-1 with TRBJ2-7, with 7 nucleotides matching TRBD1. This CDR3 spans 15 amino acids. CDR1 and CDR2 from the germline V gene are SGHRS and YFSETQ. Trimming removed 0 bases from V and 5 bases from J; junction bases left unmatched: 8.

This chain uses TRBV28 with TRBJ2-7; TRBD1 matches 8 bases. Unmatched junction bases numbered 13, after V lost 6 bases and J lost 6 bases. The CDR3 totals 15 residues. In germline, CDR1 is MDHEN, CDR2 SYDVKM. CDR3 sequence: CASSPIGQGRGEQYF. CDR3 DNA: TGTGCCAGCAGCCCGATCGGACAGGGAAGAGGCGAGCAGTACTTC.

This clone was found once. The chain uses TRBV14 and TRBJ2-3; the match to TRBD2 covers 8 bases. The CDR3 is 14 residues long. CDR1 is SGHDN, CDR2 FVKESK, per germline. V trimming: 4 bases; J trimming: 4 bases; junction bases outside the gene matches: 4. The DNA of the CDR3 is TGTGCCAGCAGCCCCGGGGGGGCCGCAGATACGCAGTATTTT. Its translation is CASSPGGAADTQYF.

CDR3 DNA: TGTGCTAGTGGTTTGGAAACAGGGGCTGAAGCTTTCTTT. The encoded protein is CASGLETGAEAFF. The chain recombines TRBV12-5 with TRBJ1-1; 7 positions agree with TRBD1. V was clipped by 1 base and J by 6 bases; unmatched bases: 2. Germline loops: CDR1 LGHNT, CDR2 FRNRAP. The length of the CDR3 is 13 residues.

The chain has TRBV10-3 and TRBJ1-2, with 7 bases matching TRBD1. This CDR3 has 15 amino acids. Trimming took 9 bases from V and 6 from J; bases not matched to a gene: 16. Germline CDR1 is ENHRY and CDR2 is SYGVKD. Written as DNA, the CDR3 is TGTGCCATAAAGGACAGAGCCCAGCAGGGGGATGGCTACACCTTC. This codes for CAIKDRAQQGDGYTF.

This clone was counted a few times. V gene TRBV13 combines with J gene TRBJ2-1, with a tentative D call TRBD2 (5 bases). CDR1 is PRHDT and CDR2 is FYEKMQ in the germline V gene (reference sequence). V was pared by 5 bases and J by 6 bases, with 17 bases between. The CDR3 consists of 15 residues. The CDR3 here is CASSRGPASVNEQFF. In nucleotides, the CDR3 is TGTGCCAGCAGCCGCGGGCCCGCTTCGGTCAATGAGCAGTTCTTC.

The genes are TRBV11-2 and TRBJ1-1, with 7 nucleotides matching TRBD1. J gave up 6 bases and V 5 bases, and 12 bases lay outside the gene matches. The CDR3 is 15 residues long. Germline CDR1 and CDR2: SGHAT and FQNNGV. The CDR3 sequence is CASSEGGSKKAEAFF. DNA of the CDR3: TGTGCCAGCAGCGAAGGGGGCAGCAAGAAGGCTGAAGCTTTCTTT. The entire variable domain, with the rest obtained from reference TRBV11-2 and TRBJ1-1, is as follows: EAGVAQSPRYKIIEKRQSVAFWCNPISGHATLYWYQQILGQGPKLLIQFQNNGVVDDSQLPKDRFSAERLKGVDSTLKIQPAKLEDSAVYLCASSEGGSKKAEAFFGQGTRLTVV.

The V and J genes are TRBV28 and TRBJ1-4; TRBD1 aligns across 10 bases. Germline V gene data show CDR1 as MDHEN and CDR2 as SYDVKM. J lost 6 bases, V lost 7 bases, and 5 bases had no gene match. The CDR3 sequence is 14 residues long. The CDR3 is CASIGQGGDEKLFF. The DNA of the CDR3 is TGTGCCAGCATTGGACAGGGGGGGGATGAAAAACTGTTTTTT.

V gene TRBV29-1 combines with J gene TRBJ2-7; 10 bases are a match to TRBD1. The germline V gene has CDR1 SQVTM and CDR2 ANQGSEA. V lost 4 bases, J lost 2 bases, and 5 bases stayed unmatched. The CDR3 sequence is 14 residues long. CDR3 in amino acids: CSVATGTGAYEQYF. As DNA, the CDR3 is TGCAGCGTTGCAACCGGGACAGGGGCCTACGAGCAGTACTTC.

V and J are TRBV7-2 and TRBJ2-3; no firm D call. The V and J ends lost 3 bases and 2 bases respectively, with 9 bases between them. Germline loops: CDR1 SGHTA, CDR2 FQGNSA. The CDR3 totals 14 residues. The DNA for the CDR3 is TGTGCCAGCAGCTTTACCTTGGCCACAGATACGCAGTATTTT. This gives the protein CASSFTLATDTQYF.

This chain connects TRBV5-6 to TRBJ1-1; 11 bases agree with TRBD1. The J segment lost 5 bases and the V segment lost 2 bases, leaving 5 bases of the junction unmatched. The CDR3 covers 15 residues. Germline CDR1 SGHDT, CDR2 YYEEEE. The CDR3, as DNA: TGTGCCAGCAGCTTCGGGACAGGGGGGGGAACTGAAGCTTTCTTT. Translated, it gives CASSFGTGGGTEAFF.

The rearrangement links TRBV11-2 to TRBJ1-1; 7 bases line up with TRBD1. The CDR3 spans 15 residues. Per germline, CDR1 SGHAT and CDR2 FQNNGV. Trimming removed 5 bases from V and 3 bases from J; junction bases left unmatched: 9. The CDR3 DNA follows: TGTGCCAGCAGCCACAGAAGTACAGGGGACACTGAAGCTTTCTTT. Translation gives CASSHRSTGDTEAFF.

The rearrangement uses TRBV19 and TRBJ1-6; 9 nucleotides line up with TRBD1. J was trimmed by 9 bases and V by 8 bases; bases with no gene match: 5. Germline CDR1 is LNHDA and CDR2 is SQIVND (reference sequence). The CDR3 sequence is 13 residues long. The CDR3 loop is CASGGQGSSPLHF. CDR3 nucleotides: TGTGCCAGTGGAGGACAGGGGAGTTCACCCCTCCACTTT.